This T cell receptor beta chain is from a study of T cell responses to AZD1222 COVID-19 vaccine. The germline V gene has CDR1 PRHDT and CDR2 FYEKMQ (reference sequence). The CDR3 has 17 residues. The junction had 14 bases not matched to a gene; V was cut back by 5 bases and J by 7 bases. Only one count was recorded for this clone. The assay was immunoSEQ multiplex PCR, and TCRdb's table has in-frame clones only and misses some. The sample yields more than 90,000 clones, roughly 91% seen once. The material was peripheral blood, obtained 28 days after the second AZD1222 dose. The chain uses TRBV13 and TRBJ2-3; TRBD2 agrees at 11 bases. The origin of this receptor is an adult who received the AZD1222 COVID-19 vaccine. The DNA for the CDR3 is TGTGCCAGCAGCACGCAACCGACTAGCGGGGTCGGTAATACGCAGTATTTT. Amino acids: CASSTQPTSGVGNTQYF.